A selection of T cell receptor beta chains follows, all from one sample in a study of blood T cell repertoires in COVID-19. TCRdb's copy holds only in-frame clones and misses some; the assay was immunoSEQ multiplex PCR. The sample shows about 210,000 clones, about 91% of them seen only once. The specimen was peripheral blood. These receptor sequences come from a man aged 25 to 45 with acute or convalescent COVID-19. Both conserved end residues are part of each CDR3. Each record gives: D gene, clone size, J gene, V gene, CDR3 protein, CDR3 DNA. The D gene is left open where the match is weak. Only part of the rows carry a size: once, few, many, or a class if the clone is expanded.

D gene: NA
clone size: few
J gene: TRBJ1-2
V gene: TRBV4-1
CDR3 protein: CASSLQANYGYTF
CDR3 DNA: TGCGCCAGCAGCCTACAGGCTAACTATGGCTACACCTTC

D gene: NA
clone size: NA
J gene: TRBJ1-5
V gene: TRBV6-6
CDR3 protein: CASSYSAQGGNQPQHF
CDR3 DNA: TGTGCCAGCAGTTACTCCGCTCAGGGTGGCAATCAGCCCCAGCATTTT

D gene: TRBD2
clone size: NA
J gene: TRBJ2-3
V gene: TRBV9
CDR3 protein: CASSVSQRGGLEDTQYF
CDR3 DNA: TGTGCCAGCAGCGTATCCCAGCGGGGGGGCCTCGAGGATACGCAGTATTTT

D gene: TRBD1
clone size: NA
J gene: TRBJ2-7
V gene: TRBV11-2
CDR3 protein: CASSRYSYEGAREQYF
CDR3 DNA: TGTGCCAGCAGCCGCTACTCCTACGAGGGGGCGCGGGAGCAGTACTTC

D gene: NA
clone size: NA
J gene: TRBJ1-1
V gene: TRBV11-3
CDR3 protein: CASSLGGREINEAFF
CDR3 DNA: TGTGCCAGCAGCTTAGGAGGACGGGAAATTAATGAAGCTTTCTTT

D gene: NA
clone size: NA
J gene: TRBJ2-1
V gene: TRBV5-4
CDR3 protein: CASTGGSGLQYDNEQFF
CDR3 DNA: TGTGCCAGCACCGGAGGTTCAGGACTACAATACGACAATGAGCAGTTCTTC

D gene: NA
clone size: NA
J gene: TRBJ1-5
V gene: TRBV7-5
CDR3 protein: CARRFQMPVREPQHF
CDR3 DNA: TGTGCCAGAAGATTCCAAATGCCGGTGAGGGAACCCCAGCATTTT

D gene: NA
clone size: NA
J gene: TRBJ1-3
V gene: TRBV3-1/TRBV3-2
CDR3 protein: CASSQVRNRRYGNTIYF
CDR3 DNA: TGTGCCAGCAGCCAAGTACGTAACAGGAGATACGGAAACACCATATATTTT

D gene: TRBD1
clone size: few
J gene: TRBJ1-1
V gene: TRBV2
CDR3 protein: CASTYSQGGTEAFF
CDR3 DNA: TGTGCCAGCACCTACTCGCAGGGGGGAACTGAAGCTTTCTTT

D gene: NA
clone size: NA
J gene: TRBJ2-7
V gene: TRBV27
CDR3 protein: CASSKGGSSYEQYF
CDR3 DNA: TGTGCCAGCAGTAAGGGGGGGAGCTCCTACGAGCAGTACTTC

D gene: TRBD1
clone size: NA
J gene: TRBJ1-2
V gene: TRBV20-1
CDR3 protein: CSASGGQVNNYGYTF
CDR3 DNA: TGCAGTGCTAGTGGGGGACAGGTCAACAACTATGGCTACACCTTC

D gene: NA
clone size: NA
J gene: TRBJ2-7
V gene: TRBV5-6
CDR3 protein: CASSPGAGGYEQYF
CDR3 DNA: TGTGCCAGCAGTCCGGGAGCAGGTGGCTACGAGCAGTACTTC

D gene: NA
clone size: NA
J gene: TRBJ2-3
V gene: TRBV28
CDR3 protein: CASSPSGTDTQYF
CDR3 DNA: TGTGCCAGCAGTCCTAGCGGCACAGATACGCAGTATTTT

D gene: NA
clone size: NA
J gene: TRBJ2-1
V gene: TRBV10-1
CDR3 protein: CASSEVRVGNEQFF
CDR3 DNA: TGCGCCAGCAGTGAGGTGAGGGTTGGCAATGAGCAGTTCTTC

D gene: TRBD1
clone size: NA
J gene: TRBJ1-4
V gene: TRBV27
CDR3 protein: CASSRVMTGGGEKLFF
CDR3 DNA: TGTGCCAGCAGCCGAGTAATGACAGGGGGAGGGGAAAAACTGTTTTTT

D gene: TRBD2
clone size: once
J gene: TRBJ2-1
V gene: TRBV11-2
CDR3 protein: CASSVAGEYNEQFF
CDR3 DNA: TGTGCCAGCAGCGTCGCGGGGGAGTACAATGAGCAGTTCTTC

D gene: NA
clone size: once
J gene: TRBJ2-1
V gene: TRBV6-5
CDR3 protein: CASRAQIGFF
CDR3 DNA: TGTGCCAGCAGGGCCCAGATTGGTTTCTTC

D gene: TRBD2
clone size: NA
J gene: TRBJ2-3
V gene: TRBV3-1/TRBV3-2
CDR3 protein: CASSLGGVGGDTQYF
CDR3 DNA: TGTGCCAGCAGCCTCGGTGGGGTGGGAGGGGATACGCAGTATTTT

D gene: NA
clone size: NA
J gene: TRBJ1-4
V gene: TRBV19
CDR3 protein: CATKARPNEKLFF
CDR3 DNA: TGTGCCACTAAAGCACGTCCTAATGAAAAACTGTTTTTT

D gene: TRBD2
clone size: NA
J gene: TRBJ2-2
V gene: TRBV5-1
CDR3 protein: CASSPIAGGNGAGELFF
CDR3 DNA: TGCGCCAGCAGCCCGATAGCGGGAGGGAACGGCGCCGGGGAGCTGTTTTTT

D gene: TRBD1
clone size: NA
J gene: TRBJ1-6
V gene: TRBV11-2
CDR3 protein: CASSLVQGARSPLHF
CDR3 DNA: TGTGCCAGCAGCTTAGTACAGGGGGCCCGGTCACCCCTCCACTTT

D gene: NA
clone size: NA
J gene: TRBJ1-1
V gene: TRBV5-1
CDR3 protein: CASSFGDTMNTEAFF
CDR3 DNA: TGCGCCAGCAGCTTCGGAGATACCATGAACACTGAAGCTTTCTTT

D gene: NA
clone size: NA
J gene: TRBJ1-6
V gene: TRBV5-5
CDR3 protein: CASSLRSRADSPLHF
CDR3 DNA: TGTGCCAGCAGCCTGAGGTCCAGGGCCGATTCACCCCTCCACTTT

D gene: NA
clone size: medium-sized
J gene: TRBJ1-4
V gene: TRBV30
CDR3 protein: CAWSVPQGREVF
CDR3 DNA: TGTGCCTGGAGTGTACCCCAGGGGAGGGAAGTTTTT

D gene: NA
clone size: NA
J gene: TRBJ2-7
V gene: TRBV6-5
CDR3 protein: CASSYSRLHWYEQYF
CDR3 DNA: TGTGCCAGCAGTTACTCGAGGCTTCATTGGTACGAGCAGTACTTC

D gene: NA
clone size: NA
J gene: TRBJ1-2
V gene: TRBV3-1/TRBV3-2
CDR3 protein: CASSQEIVLLGGYTF
CDR3 DNA: TGTGCCAGCAGCCAAGAGATTGTCTTACTAGGAGGCTACACCTTC

D gene: NA
clone size: NA
J gene: TRBJ2-7
V gene: TRBV6-1
CDR3 protein: CASSEYMQEQYF
CDR3 DNA: TGTGCCAGCAGTGAGTACATGCAGGAGCAGTACTTC